This TCR beta chain was identified in a study of blood T cell repertoires in COVID-19. Study-level information: Collection of acute and convalescent COVID-19 samples took place in the United States, Italy and Spain.

Clones were sequenced by immunoSEQ multiplex PCR, and TCRdb holds only the in-frame ones, with some missing. The sample yields 100,000 or so clones, more than 75% seen once. The CDR3 contains 19 residues. Trimming cost V 4 bases and J 4 bases; bases outside gene matches: 17. Germline-derived CDR1 and CDR2 are MDHEN and SYDVKM. The sample consisted of peripheral blood. The sequence derives from a man aged 55 to 69 with active or convalescent COVID-19. This chain connects TRBV28 to TRBJ2-1, with 9 nucleotides matching TRBD1. CDR3 sequence reads: CASSSRQGVRKGEYNEQFF. The DNA for the CDR3 is TGTGCCAGCAGTTCGCGACAGGGGGTCAGAAAGGGGGAATACAATGAGCAGTTCTTC.